This TCR beta chain was documented in a study of shared clonotypes between healthy human individuals. This CDR3 spans 15 amino acids. CDR1 SQVTM and CDR2 ANQGSEA come from the germline V gene. Germline trimming cut 0 bases from V and 6 bases from J; bases unmatched to any gene: 11. Donors included only healthy HIV-negative adults lacking recent acute infections or vaccinations. Points from the study as a whole: Sequencing depth was expected to affect clonotype sharing among donors. A small donor pool kept down the genetic and exposure-history diversity that was represented.

In the original processing: Because ImmunoSEQ provided only junction sequences with no quality scores, the filtering differed. Using immunoSEQ multiplex PCR, the repertoire was profiled, and TCRdb retains in-frame clones only, with some absent. V, J and clone size derive from that table, while D and trimming were established from the DNA sequence. Altogether about 560,000 clones are present, about 80% being singletons, with the ten largest covering 9.5% to 15%. At least ten counts were recorded for this clone. Antigen unknown. The rearrangement joins TRBV29-1 to TRBJ2-7, with TRBD2 identical over 7 bases. Sample: PBMCs. The clonotype originates from a middle-aged woman in good health. Some clones in this sample may be carry-over from other donors' samples. The CDR3 nucleotides are TGCAGCGTTGAAGATACCCCTAGCGGAAGGGCCGAGCAGTACTTC. As protein: CSVEDTPSGRAEQYF.